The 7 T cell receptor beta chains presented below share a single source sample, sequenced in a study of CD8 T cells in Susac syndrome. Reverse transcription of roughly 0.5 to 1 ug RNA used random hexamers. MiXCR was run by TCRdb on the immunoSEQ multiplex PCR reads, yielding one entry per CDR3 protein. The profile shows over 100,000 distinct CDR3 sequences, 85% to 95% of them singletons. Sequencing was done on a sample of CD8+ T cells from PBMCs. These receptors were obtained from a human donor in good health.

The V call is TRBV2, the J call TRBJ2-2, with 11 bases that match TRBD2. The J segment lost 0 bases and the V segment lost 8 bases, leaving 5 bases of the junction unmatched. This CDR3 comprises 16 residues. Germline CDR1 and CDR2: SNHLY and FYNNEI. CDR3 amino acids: CASRTSGGPNTGELFF. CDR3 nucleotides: TGTGCCAGCCGAACTAGCGGGGGACCGAACACCGGGGAGCTGTTTTTT.

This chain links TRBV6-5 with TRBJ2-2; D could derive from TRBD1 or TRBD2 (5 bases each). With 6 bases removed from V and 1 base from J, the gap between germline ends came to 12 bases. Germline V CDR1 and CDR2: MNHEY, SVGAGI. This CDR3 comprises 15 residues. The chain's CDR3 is CASSPRGWNTGELFF. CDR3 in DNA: TGTGCCAGCAGCCCGAGGGGTTGGAACACCGGGGAGCTGTTTTTT.

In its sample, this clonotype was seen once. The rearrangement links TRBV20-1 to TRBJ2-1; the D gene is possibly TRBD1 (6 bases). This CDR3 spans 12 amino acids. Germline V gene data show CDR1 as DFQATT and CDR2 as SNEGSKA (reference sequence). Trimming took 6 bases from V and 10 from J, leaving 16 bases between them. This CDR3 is CSAVPDGTEQFF. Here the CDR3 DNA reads TGCAGTGCCGTCCCGGACGGGACAGAGCAGTTCTTC.

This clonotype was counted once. CDR3 sequence reads: CASSPLLETAYYGYTF. CDR3 nucleotide sequence: TGTGCCAGCAGCCCTCTCCTGGAAACTGCTTACTATGGCTACACCTTC. The chain links TRBV7-2 to TRBJ1-2; D not resolved. CDR3 size: 16 residues. V dropped 5 bases and J dropped 3 bases, with 19 bases sitting between them. Germline values: CDR1 SGHTA, CDR2 FQGNSA.

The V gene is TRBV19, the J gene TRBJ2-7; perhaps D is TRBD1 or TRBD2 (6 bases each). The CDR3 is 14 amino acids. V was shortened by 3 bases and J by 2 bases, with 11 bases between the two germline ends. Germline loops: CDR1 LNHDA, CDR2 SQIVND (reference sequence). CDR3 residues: CASSMGGSAYEQYF. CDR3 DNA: TGTGCCAGTAGTATGGGGGGCTCGGCCTACGAGCAGTACTTC.

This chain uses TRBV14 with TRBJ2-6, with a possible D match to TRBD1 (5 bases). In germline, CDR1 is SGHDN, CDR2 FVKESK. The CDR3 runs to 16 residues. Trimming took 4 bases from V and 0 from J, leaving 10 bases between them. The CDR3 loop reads CASSLLGDSGANVLTF. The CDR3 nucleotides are TGTGCCAGCAGCCTCCTAGGGGACTCTGGGGCCAACGTCCTGACTTTC.

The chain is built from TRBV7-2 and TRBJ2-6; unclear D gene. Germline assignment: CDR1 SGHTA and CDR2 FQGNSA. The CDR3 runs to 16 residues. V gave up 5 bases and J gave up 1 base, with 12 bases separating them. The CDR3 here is CASSRETLSGANVLTF. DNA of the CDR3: TGTGCCAGCAGCCGAGAGACACTGTCTGGGGCCAACGTCCTGACTTTC.